The 20 T cell receptor beta chains below were found in one sample sequenced in a study of blood T cell repertoires in COVID-19. Sequencing was performed with immunoSEQ multiplex PCR; in TCRdb, only in-frame clones are kept and a portion is missing. The data contain 210,000 or so clones, approximately 84% of them singletons. Sequenced material: peripheral blood. The receptor set was obtained from a man aged 40-55 years with active or convalescent COVID-19.

The sample holds a few counts of this clone. The chain employs TRBV28 and TRBJ1-2; the match to TRBD1 covers 9 bases. CDR3 length equals 14 residues. J gave up 4 bases and V 6 bases, and 6 bases lay outside the gene matches. Germline V gives CDR1 MDHEN, CDR2 SYDVKM. CDR3 sequence: CASRLTGGGYGYTF. CDR3 nucleotides: TGTGCCAGCAGATTGACAGGGGGAGGCTATGGCTACACCTTC.

The gene calls are TRBV7-3 and TRBJ2-7; TRBD2 matches at 9 bases. The trim removed 1 base at V and 5 bases at J, leaving 9 bases unmatched. Germline values: CDR1 SGHTA, CDR2 FQGTGA. This CDR3 has 16 amino acids. The DNA for the CDR3 is TGTGCCAGCAGCTTAAGCTTAGCGGGAGTCGTCCACGAGCAGTACTTC. It yields the protein CASSLSLAGVVHEQYF.

The CDR3 DNA follows: TGCAGTGCCTCTAGCGGCGAGCAGTACTTC. Encoded protein: CSASSGEQYF. This chain joins TRBV20-1 and TRBJ2-7, with 7 nucleotides matching TRBD2. Looked up from germline, CDR1 is DFQATT and CDR2 is SNEGSKA (reference sequence). There are 10 residues in the CDR3. Trimming at V came to 6 bases and at J to 6 bases, leaving 2 bases not matched to a gene.

The chain employs TRBV7-8 and TRBJ1-6; 9 nucleotides match TRBD1. With 5 bases clipped from V and 8 bases from J, the junction kept 10 bases outside the gene matches. This CDR3 is 16 amino acids long. Germline loops: CDR1 SGHVS, CDR2 FQNEAQ. This CDR3 reads CASSQTGTGLDSPLHF. The DNA for the CDR3 is TGTGCCAGCAGCCAAACGGGGACAGGGTTGGATTCACCCCTCCACTTT.

The rearrangement uses TRBV28 and TRBJ2-3; D perhaps matches TRBD2 (6 bases). Trimming pared 8 bases from V and 7 bases from J, leaving 16 bases between. The CDR3 runs to 13 residues. Germline V CDR1 and CDR2: MDHEN, SYDVKM. CDR3 in amino acids: CASLASGQNTQYF. The CDR3 nucleotides read TGTGCCAGCCTAGCGTCGGGGCAGAATACGCAGTATTTT. Together with reference TRBV28 and TRBJ2-3, the CDR3 gives the full variable domain: DVKVTQSSRYLVKRTGEKVFLECVQDMDHENMFWYRQDPGLGLRLIYFSYDVKMKEKGDIPEGYSVSREKKERFSLILESASTNQTSMYLCASLASGQNTQYFGPGTRLTVL.

In this sample, this clone turned up once. The J gene is TRBJ2-4, the V gene TRBV6-2 or TRBV6-3; TRBD2 matches at 8 bases. Germline V CDR1 and CDR2: MNHEY, SVGEGT. The V segment lost 6 bases and the J segment 1 base; nucleotides outside the gene matches: 14. The CDR3 has 18 residues. CDR3 amino acids: CASSYSPGLGLAKNIQYF. The CDR3 DNA reads TGTGCCAGCAGCTATTCTCCGGGACTAGGGCTGGCCAAAAACATTCAGTACTTC.

This clone was detected only once. The V call is TRBV5-4, the J call TRBJ1-2; a weak D match, TRBD1 (6 bases). Germline-derived CDR1 and CDR2 are SGHNT and YYREEE (reference sequence). This CDR3 is 15 amino acids long. Trimming took 4 bases from V and 6 from J, leaving 19 bases between them. CDR3 protein: CASSGRDNPRDGYTF. The CDR3 DNA is TGTGCCAGCAGCGGACGGGACAACCCCCGGGATGGCTACACCTTC.

This chain joins TRBV3-1 (or the pseudogene TRBV3-2) and TRBJ1-5; 8 bases fit TRBD1. After removal of 2 bases from V and 7 bases from J, the junction contained 7 bases not matched to a gene. The germline gives CDR1 LGHDT, CDR2 YNNKEL (reference sequence). The CDR3 totals 15 residues. CDR3 sequence: CASSQYRGVGQPQHF. The CDR3 bases are TGTGCCAGCAGCCAATACAGGGGGGTGGGACAGCCCCAGCATTTT.

The J gene is TRBJ2-7, the V gene TRBV5-5, with 8 nucleotides matching TRBD1. The CDR3 length is 14 residues. V lost 4 bases and J lost 1; bases outside the gene matches: 4. Germline loops: CDR1 SGHKS, CDR2 YYEKEE (reference sequence). The CDR3 DNA is TGTGCCAGCAGCGGACGACAGGGGTCCTACGAGCAGTACTTC. Amino acids: CASSGRQGSYEQYF. Looking up the rest from reference TRBV5-5 and TRBJ2-7 gives the full variable domain: DAGVTQSPTHLIKTRGQQVTLRCSPISGHKSVSWYQQVLGQGPQFIFQYYEKEERGRGNFPDRFSARQFPNYSSELNVNALLLGDSALYLCASSGRQGSYEQYFGPGTRLTVT.

The V gene is TRBV3-1 (or the pseudogene TRBV3-2), the J gene TRBJ2-5; 14 nucleotides align to TRBD2. Per the germline V gene, CDR1 is LGHDT and CDR2 is YNNKEL (reference sequence). The V gene end was trimmed by 7 bases and the J gene end by 4 bases; junction bases not matched to a gene: 2. The CDR3 covers 14 residues. DNA of the CDR3: TGTGCCAGCATCGGGACTAGCGGGAGAGAGACCCAGTACTTC. Protein: CASIGTSGRETQYF.

The CDR3 nucleotides are TGTGCCAGCAGCAGAAAGGGGGCCACTGAAGCTTTCTTT. It yields the protein CASSRKGATEAFF. The chain carries TRBV3-1 (or the pseudogene TRBV3-2) and TRBJ1-1; TRBD1 matches 7 bases. CDR1 and CDR2 (germline): LGHDT, YNNKEL (reference sequence). The CDR3 has 13 amino acids. V trimming: 5 bases; J trimming: 4 bases; junction bases outside the gene matches: 4.

The chain couples TRBV4-1 to TRBJ2-7, with TRBD2 as a possible D gene (5 bases). The CDR3 contains 15 residues. CDR1 and CDR2 from the germline V gene are MGHRA and YSYEKL. Trimming stripped 5 bases from V and 3 bases from J, with 17 bases between. The CDR3 DNA is TGCGCCAGCAGCTTTCTTCCCGGGGAGTTCTACGAGCAGTACTTC. This translates into CASSFLPGEFYEQYF.

The chain couples TRBV11-2 to TRBJ2-1; 12 positions agree with TRBD2. Trimming cost V 5 bases and J 7 bases; bases outside gene matches: 6. Germline CDR1 and CDR2: SGHAT and FQNNGV. The CDR3 extends over 15 amino acids. This chain's CDR3 is CASSAGLAGGNEQFF. The CDR3 bases are TGTGCCAGCAGCGCGGGACTAGCGGGTGGGAATGAGCAGTTCTTC.

V usage is TRBV30 and J usage is TRBJ1-6; D is ambiguous. The CDR3 loop spans 13 amino acids. V was trimmed by 3 bases and J by 4 bases, leaving 7 bases between them. Germline CDR1 GTSNPN, CDR2 SVGIG (reference sequence). The CDR3 bases are TGTGCCTGGAGCATTACTTATAATTCACCCCTCCACTTT. Amino acid sequence: CAWSITYNSPLHF.

The chain uses TRBV3-1 (or the pseudogene TRBV3-2) and TRBJ1-3; 7 bases are a match to TRBD1. CDR3 length: 16 amino acids. Germline CDR1 reads LGHDT; CDR2 reads YNNKEL (reference sequence). The ends lost 3 bases at V and 0 bases at J; junction bases unmatched: 5. CDR3: CASSHKTGPSGNTIYF. Written as DNA, the CDR3 is TGTGCCAGCAGCCATAAGACAGGGCCCTCTGGAAACACCATATATTTT.

The chain links TRBV6-6 to TRBJ1-5; a weak D match, TRBD1 (5 bases). Germline CDR1 reads MNHNY; CDR2 reads SVGAGI (reference sequence). Between the trimmed V and J ends, which lost 2 bases and 1 base, there was a span of 12 bases. This CDR3 is 16 amino acids long. CDR3 coding DNA: TGTGCCAGCAGTTACGGGGGGGTGGGAAGCAATCAGCCCCAGCATTTT. Its translation is CASSYGGVGSNQPQHF.

This chain connects TRBV6-5 to TRBJ2-2; 7 nucleotides align to TRBD1. V gave up 7 bases and J gave up 4 bases; unmatched junction bases: 9. CDR1 MNHEY and CDR2 SVGAGI come from the germline V gene. The CDR3 sequence is 15 residues long. This CDR3 reads CASTFIRGSTGELFF. As DNA, the CDR3 is TGTGCCAGCACCTTCATCAGGGGGTCCACCGGGGAGCTGTTTTTT.

The CDR3 DNA follows: TGTGCCATCATGGCGGAGAACACTGAAGCTTTCTTT. Protein: CAIMAENTEAFF. The chain is built from TRBV10-3 and TRBJ1-1; D is unclear. Germline V lookup: CDR1 ENHRY, CDR2 SYGVKD. V dropped 7 bases and J dropped 1 base, with 7 bases sitting between them. This CDR3 is 12 amino acids long.

The V call is TRBV28, the J call TRBJ1-2, with D unclear. This CDR3 is built from 12 residues. V dropped 3 bases and J dropped 1 base, with 3 bases sitting between them. Germline CDR1 MDHEN, CDR2 SYDVKM. CDR3 coding DNA: TGTGCCAGCAGTTTCCATAACTATGGCTACACCTTC. Its translation is CASSFHNYGYTF.

V usage is TRBV27 and J usage is TRBJ2-7; maybe TRBD1 (6 bases). Per the germline V gene, CDR1 is MNHEY and CDR2 is SMNVEV (reference sequence). Trimming cost V 5 bases and J 4 bases, with 18 bases left between them. The CDR3 sequence is 15 residues long. In DNA form, the CDR3 reads TGTGCCAGCAGTCCCCTAACAGGGATCTCGTACGAGCAGTACTTC. This encodes CASSPLTGISYEQYF.